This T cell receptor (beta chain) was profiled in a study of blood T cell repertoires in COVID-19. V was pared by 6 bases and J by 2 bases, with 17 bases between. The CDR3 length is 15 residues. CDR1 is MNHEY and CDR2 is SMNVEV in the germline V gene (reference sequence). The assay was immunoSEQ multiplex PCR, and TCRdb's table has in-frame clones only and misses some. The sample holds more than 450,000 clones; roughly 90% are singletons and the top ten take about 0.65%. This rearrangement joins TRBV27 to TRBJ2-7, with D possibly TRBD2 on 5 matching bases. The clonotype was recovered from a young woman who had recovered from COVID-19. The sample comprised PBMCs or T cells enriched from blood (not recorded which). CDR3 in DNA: TGTGCCAGCAGAAAAGGGAGAACCCAAGCCTACGAGCAGTACTTC. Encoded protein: CASRKGRTQAYEQYF.